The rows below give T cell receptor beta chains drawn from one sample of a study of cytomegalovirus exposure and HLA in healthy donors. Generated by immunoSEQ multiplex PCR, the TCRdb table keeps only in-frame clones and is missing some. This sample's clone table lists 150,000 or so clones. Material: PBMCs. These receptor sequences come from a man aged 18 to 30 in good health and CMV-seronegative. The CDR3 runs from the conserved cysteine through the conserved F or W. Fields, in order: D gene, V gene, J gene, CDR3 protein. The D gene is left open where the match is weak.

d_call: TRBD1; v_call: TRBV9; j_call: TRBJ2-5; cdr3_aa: CASGPGGPYQETQYF
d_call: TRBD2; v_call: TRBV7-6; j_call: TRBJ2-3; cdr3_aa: CASSPLAGGSSTDTQYF
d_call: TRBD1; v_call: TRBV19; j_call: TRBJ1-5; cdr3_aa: CASSIGRGLAQHF
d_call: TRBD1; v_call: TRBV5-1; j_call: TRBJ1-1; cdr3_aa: CASSPRRGLDTEAFF
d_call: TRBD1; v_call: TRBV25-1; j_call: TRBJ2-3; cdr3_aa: CASTGTEGTDTQYF
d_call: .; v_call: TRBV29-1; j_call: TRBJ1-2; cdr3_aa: CSVSGFWGYTF
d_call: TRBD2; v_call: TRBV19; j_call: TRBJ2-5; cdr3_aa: CASSRVGTSANQETQYF
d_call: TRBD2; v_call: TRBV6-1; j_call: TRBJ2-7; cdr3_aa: CASSEFPLAGGPTNEQYF
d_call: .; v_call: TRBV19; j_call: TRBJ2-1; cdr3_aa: CASSTSQISNEQFF
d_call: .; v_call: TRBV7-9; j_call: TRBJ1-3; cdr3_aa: CASTLGSGEASRAGNTIYF
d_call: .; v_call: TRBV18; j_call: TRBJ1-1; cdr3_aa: CASSPQDQVLYTEAFF
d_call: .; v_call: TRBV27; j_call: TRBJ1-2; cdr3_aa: CASKRAGNYGYTF
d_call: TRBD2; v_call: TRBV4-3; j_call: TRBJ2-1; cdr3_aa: CASSLQASGSSHEQFF
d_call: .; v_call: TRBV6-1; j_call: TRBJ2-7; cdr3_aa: CASRWSATPTYEQYF
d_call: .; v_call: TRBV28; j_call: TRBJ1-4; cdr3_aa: CASSRPVIIYLFF
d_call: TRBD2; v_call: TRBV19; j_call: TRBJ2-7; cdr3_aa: CLRGSGRGEQYF
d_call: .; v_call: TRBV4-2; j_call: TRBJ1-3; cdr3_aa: CASSQDLRQQSGNTIYF
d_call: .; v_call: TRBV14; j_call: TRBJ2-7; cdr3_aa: CASSRGTGGSYEQYF
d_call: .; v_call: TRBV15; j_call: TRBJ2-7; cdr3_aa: CATSLDSSYEQYF
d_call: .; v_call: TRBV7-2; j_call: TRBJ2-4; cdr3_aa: CASSLAERLRGKAKNIQYF
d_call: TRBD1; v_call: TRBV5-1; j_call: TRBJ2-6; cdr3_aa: CASSSRLRDRGVSGANVLTF
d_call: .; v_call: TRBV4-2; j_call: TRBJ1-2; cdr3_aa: CASSQGIGGPADYGYTF
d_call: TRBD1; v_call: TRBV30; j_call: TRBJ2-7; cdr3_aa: CAWTDRALDEQYF
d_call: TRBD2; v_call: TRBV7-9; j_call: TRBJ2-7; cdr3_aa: CASSLGLATAYEQYF